This TCR beta chain stems from a study of T-cell reconstitution after alpha-beta-depleted transplantation in children. CDR1 and CDR2 (germline): MGHRA, YSYEKL. The CDR3 is made up of 17 amino acids. V was clipped by 3 bases and J by 6 bases; unmatched bases: 15. Unique molecular identifiers were incorporated during preparation of the TCRbeta library. From the PCR reads, TCRdb called clonotypes with MiXCR, one entry per CDR3 protein. The top ten clones hold approximately 3.8% of a sample with about 400,000 distinct CDR3 sequences, roughly 20% of them seen once. This chain uses TRBV4-1 with TRBJ2-3; TRBD2 matches at 7 bases. Here the sequenced sample was PBMCs from the stem cell graft donor, taken from the stem cell graft. The TCR sequence derives from a human donor who donated a stem cell graft to a child with acute myeloid leukemia. The CDR3 bases are TGCGCCAGCAGCCAGGAAGCCCGAGCGGGAATGGGCGATACGCAGTATTTT. It encodes CASSQEARAGMGDTQYF.